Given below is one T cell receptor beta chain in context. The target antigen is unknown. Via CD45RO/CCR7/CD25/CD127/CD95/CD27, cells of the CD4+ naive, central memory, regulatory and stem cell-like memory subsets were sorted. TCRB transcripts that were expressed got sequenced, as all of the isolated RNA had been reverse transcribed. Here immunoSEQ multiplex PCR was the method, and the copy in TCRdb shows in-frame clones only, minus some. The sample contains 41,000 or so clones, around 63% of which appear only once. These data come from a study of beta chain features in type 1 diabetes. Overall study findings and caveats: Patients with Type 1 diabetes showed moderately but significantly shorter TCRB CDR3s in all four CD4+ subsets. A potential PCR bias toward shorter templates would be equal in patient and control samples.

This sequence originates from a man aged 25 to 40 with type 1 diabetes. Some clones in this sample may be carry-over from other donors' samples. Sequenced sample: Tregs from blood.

The CDR3 reads CASSRDTVNYGYTF. CDR3 nucleotide sequence: TGTGCCAGCAGCCGGGACACCGTTAACTATGGCTACACCTTC. This chain uses TRBV5-4 with TRBJ1-2, with D perhaps matching TRBD1 (6 bases). In germline, CDR1 is SGHNT, CDR2 YYREEE (reference sequence). Trimming removed 4 bases from V and 1 base from J, with 11 bases in between. The CDR3 has 14 amino acids.